The clone carrying this TCR beta chain was counted many times. The antigen is not known. The J segment lost 6 bases and the V segment lost 5 bases, leaving 11 bases of the junction unmatched. The CDR3 length is 17 residues. Germline V lookup: CDR1 SGHTA, CDR2 FQGNSA. This specimen comes from a study of T cells in Graves' hyperthyroidism and ophthalmopathy. Across the study: Upon initial diagnosis and before any treatment, peripheral blood was collected.

General study points: Ophthalmopathy could be told apart from stable hyperthyroidism with a 13 V-J model. Blood also contained most expanded thyroid clonotypes above 0.001.

The source material, RNA transcripts, was used to amplify TCR beta CDR3 regions. Primed by the HTBI set, a first-round RT-PCR was run on the TCR CDR3. TCRdb re-called the multiplex PCR reads through MiXCR, storing one row per CDR3 protein. The data hold some 500,000 distinct CDR3 sequences, with approximately 16% observed a single time. The chain uses TRBV7-2 and TRBJ2-1; 12 positions match TRBD2. Material: blood. This sequence was found in a young woman with Graves' ophthalmopathy. The CDR3 here is CASSTSSGRGSANEQFF. The CDR3 bases are TGTGCCAGCAGCACCTCTAGCGGGAGGGGGTCTGCCAATGAGCAGTTCTTC.